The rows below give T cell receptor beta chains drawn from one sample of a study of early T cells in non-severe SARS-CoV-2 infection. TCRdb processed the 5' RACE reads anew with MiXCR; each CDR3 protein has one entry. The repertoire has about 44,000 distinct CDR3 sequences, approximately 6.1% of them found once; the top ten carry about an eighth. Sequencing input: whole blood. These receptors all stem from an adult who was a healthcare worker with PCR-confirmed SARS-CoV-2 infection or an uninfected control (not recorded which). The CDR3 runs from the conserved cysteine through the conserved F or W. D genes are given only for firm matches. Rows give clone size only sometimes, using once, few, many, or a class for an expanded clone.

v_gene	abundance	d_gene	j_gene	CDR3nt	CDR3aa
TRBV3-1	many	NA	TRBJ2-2	TGTGCCAGCAGCCCCTCCCCTATCGCCGGGGAGCTGTTTTTT	CASSPSPIAGELFF
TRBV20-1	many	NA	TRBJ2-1	TGCAGTGCTAGACTGTCCCCCCTTTTGTGGGAGAGCTCCTACAATGAGCAGTTCTTC	CSARLSPLLWESSYNEQFF
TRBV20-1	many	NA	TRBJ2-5	TGCAGTGCTAGAGATGCACAGGACCCTCAAGAGACCCAGTACTTC	CSARDAQDPQETQYF
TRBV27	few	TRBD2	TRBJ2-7	TGTGCCAGCAGTTTTGGACTAGCGAACGAGCAGTACTTC	CASSFGLANEQYF
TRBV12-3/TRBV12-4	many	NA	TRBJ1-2	TGTGCCAGCAGTTTTGGGTCTAACTATGGCTACACCTTC	CASSFGSNYGYTF
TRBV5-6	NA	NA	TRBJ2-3	TGTGCCAGCAGCTTGGGCGCCCCAGCGGATACGCAGTATTTT	CASSLGAPADTQYF
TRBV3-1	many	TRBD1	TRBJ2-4	TGTGCCAGCAGCCAAGTTTCCAGGGACAGAAAGGGGGCCAAAAACATTCAGTACTTC	CASSQVSRDRKGAKNIQYF
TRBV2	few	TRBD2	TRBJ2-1	TGTGCCAGCAGGCCTCTAGCGGGGCCTTACAATGAGCAGTTCTTC	CASRPLAGPYNEQFF
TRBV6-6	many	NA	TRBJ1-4	TGTGCCAGCAGTCCCTCTCTCGGCCCCGTCAATGAAAAACTGTTTTTT	CASSPSLGPVNEKLFF
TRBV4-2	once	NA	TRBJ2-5	TGTACCAGCAGCCAAGATCAAGCAGAGACCCAGTACTTC	CTSSQDQAETQYF
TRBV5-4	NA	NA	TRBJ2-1	TGTGCCAGCAGCGTTGACAGAGAGCAGTTCTTC	CASSVDREQFF
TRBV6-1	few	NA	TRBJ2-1	TGTGCCAGCAAGGGGGGGACTACCCACCACAATGAGCAGTTCTTC	CASKGGTTHHNEQFF
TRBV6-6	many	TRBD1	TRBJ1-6	TGTGCCAGCATCAGGGGGGGGTCTTATAATTCACCCCTCCACTTT	CASIRGGSYNSPLHF
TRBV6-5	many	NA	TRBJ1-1	TGTGCCAGCAGTGCGGTTGCGTGGGGGGCGGGTTTAGTCACTGAAGCTTTCTTT	CASSAVAWGAGLVTEAFF
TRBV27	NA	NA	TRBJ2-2	TGTGCCAGCAGAAAAACCTCCGGGACCGGGGAGCTGTTTTTT	CASRKTSGTGELFF
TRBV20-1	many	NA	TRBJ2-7	TGCAGTGCTAGTCCCAGGACAGTCCTACTCCACGAGCAGTACTTC	CSASPRTVLLHEQYF
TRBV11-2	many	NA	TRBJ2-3	TGTGCCAGCAGCCCCCGGAAAGACACAGATACGCAGTATTTT	CASSPRKDTDTQYF
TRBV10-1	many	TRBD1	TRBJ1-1	TGCGCCAGCAGTGACCCCGGACAGGGGCTCAGTGAAGCTTTCTTT	CASSDPGQGLSEAFF
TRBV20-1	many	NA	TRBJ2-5	TGCAGTGCTAGAAACGGCGATGTCCAAGAGACCCAGTACTTC	CSARNGDVQETQYF
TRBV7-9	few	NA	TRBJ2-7	TGTGCCAGCAGCTCCGTTTTAATCTCCTACGAGCAGTACTTC	CASSSVLISYEQYF
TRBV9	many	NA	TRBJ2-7	TGTGCCAGCAGCGTAGCCCCCCGAGGGTACGAGCAGTACTTC	CASSVAPRGYEQYF
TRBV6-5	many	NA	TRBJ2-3	TGTGCCAGCAGTTACTCGGGGGGGCGAGGCACAGATACGCAGTATTTT	CASSYSGGRGTDTQYF
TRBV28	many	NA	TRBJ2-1	TGTGCCAGCAGTCCCCCGCAACAGGGTATCCCTGGACCTTCCTACAATGAGCAGTTCTTC	CASSPPQQGIPGPSYNEQFF
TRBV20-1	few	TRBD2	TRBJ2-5	TGCAGTGTTAAGACTAGCGGCCGCTATGGAGAGACCCAGTACTTC	CSVKTSGRYGETQYF
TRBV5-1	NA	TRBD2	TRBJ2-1	TGCGCCAGCAGCTTGGCCATGGGCGGGGGGGCCGAGAACAATGAGCAGTTCTTC	CASSLAMGGGAENNEQFF
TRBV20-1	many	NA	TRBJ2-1	TGCAGTGCGCTAACAGCGAAAAGCTCCTACAATGAGCAGTTCTTC	CSALTAKSSYNEQFF
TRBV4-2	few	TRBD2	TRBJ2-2	TGTGCCAGCAGCCAGGGAGGGCCGACCGGGGAGCTGTTTTTT	CASSQGGPTGELFF
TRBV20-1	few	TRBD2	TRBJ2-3	TGCAGTGCCGCCCCCGCCGGGGGGATCACAGATACGCAGTATTTT	CSAAPAGGITDTQYF
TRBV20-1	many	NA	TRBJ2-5	TGCAGTGCTACGGGGACCACCCAGGGAAAGACCCAGTACTTC	CSATGTTQGKTQYF
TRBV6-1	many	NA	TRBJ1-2	TGTGCCAGCAGTGGGTTTCTGACAGCTAACTATGGCTACACCTTC	CASSGFLTANYGYTF
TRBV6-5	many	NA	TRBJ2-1	TGTGCCAGCAGTTACGGGACACCTCGCCCCAATGAGCAGTTCTTC	CASSYGTPRPNEQFF
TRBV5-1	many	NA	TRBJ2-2	TGCGCCAGCAGCTTCTCCCCAGGGACGAACACCGGGGAGCTGTTTTTT	CASSFSPGTNTGELFF
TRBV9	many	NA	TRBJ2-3	TGTGCCAGCAGCGTCCAGGGCGTCACAGATACGCAGTATTTT	CASSVQGVTDTQYF
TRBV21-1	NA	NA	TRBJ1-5	TGTGCCAGCAGCGACCGGGACAGAAATCAGCCCCAGCATTTT	CASSDRDRNQPQHF
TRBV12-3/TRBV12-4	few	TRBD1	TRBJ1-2	TGTGCCAGCAGCCCGGGACAGGGGAGCTACACCTTC	CASSPGQGSYTF
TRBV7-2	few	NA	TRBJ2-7	TGTGCCAGCAGCCTGAGGACGACGCCGCAGTACTTC	CASSLRTTPQYF
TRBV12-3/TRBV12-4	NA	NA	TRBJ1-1	TGTGCCAGCAGTCCTAGGGGCAGGGCGGACACTGAAGCTTTCTTT	CASSPRGRADTEAFF
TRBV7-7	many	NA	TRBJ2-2	TGTGCTAGCAGCCCGCCGGACACCACCGCCGGGGAGCTGTTTTTT	CASSPPDTTAGELFF
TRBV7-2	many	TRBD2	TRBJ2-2	TGTGCCAGCAGCTTCGGGACTAGCGCCCAGGGGGAGCTGTTTTTT	CASSFGTSAQGELFF
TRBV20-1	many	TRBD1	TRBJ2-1	TGCAGTGCGATTAGGGGGCCCCCTCGCAATGAGCAGTTCTTC	CSAIRGPPRNEQFF
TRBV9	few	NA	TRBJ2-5	TGTGCCAGCAGCGTAGAAGGGAATCCCCAAGAGACCCAGTACTTC	CASSVEGNPQETQYF
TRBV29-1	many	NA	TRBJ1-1	TGCAGCGTTGCACGGCAAACGAACACTGAAGCTTTCTTT	CSVARQTNTEAFF
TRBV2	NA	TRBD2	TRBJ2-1	TGTGCCAGCAGTGGTGTAGGACTAGCGGGGGCAAATGAGCAGTTCTTC	CASSGVGLAGANEQFF
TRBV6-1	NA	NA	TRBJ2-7	TGTGCCAGCAGTGCCTGGACGGGGAACTACGAGCAGTACTTC	CASSAWTGNYEQYF
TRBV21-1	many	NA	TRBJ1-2	TGTGCCAGCAGCAAGGGACAGGGGGCGGGCTATGGCTACACCTTC	CASSKGQGAGYGYTF
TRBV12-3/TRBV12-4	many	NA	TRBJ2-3	TGTGCCAGCAGAAAAGATACGCAGTATTTT	CASRKDTQYF
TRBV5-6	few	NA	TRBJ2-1	TGTGCCAGCAGCTTGAGCTTTGGGGGCCTGGGCTCCTACAATGAGCAGTTCTTC	CASSLSFGGLGSYNEQFF
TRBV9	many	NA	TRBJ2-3	TGTGCCAGCAGCGTAGGTGGAGTCACAGATACGCAGTATTTT	CASSVGGVTDTQYF
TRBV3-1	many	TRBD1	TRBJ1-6	TGTGCCAGCAGCGGACAGGGATTAGGGAATTCACCCCTCCACTTT	CASSGQGLGNSPLHF
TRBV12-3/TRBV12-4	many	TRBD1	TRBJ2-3	TGTGCCAGCAGCACGACAGGGTTTGGCACAGATACGCAGTATTTT	CASSTTGFGTDTQYF
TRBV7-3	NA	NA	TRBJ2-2	TGTGCCAGCAGCTCTACCGGGACAACTAACACCGGGGAGCTGTTTTTT	CASSSTGTTNTGELFF
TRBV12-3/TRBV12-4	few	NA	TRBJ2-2	TGTGCCAGCAGTTTTCGAGGTTACACCGGGGAGCTGTTTTTT	CASSFRGYTGELFF
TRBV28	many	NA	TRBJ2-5	TGTGCCAGCAGTTTAGTGGCGGACCAAGAGACCCAGTACTTC	CASSLVADQETQYF
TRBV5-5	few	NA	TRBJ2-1	TGTGCCAGCAGTTGGGGGAGAAGCACGAACAATGAGCAGTTCTTC	CASSWGRSTNNEQFF
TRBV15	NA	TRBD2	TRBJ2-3	TGTGCCACCAGCAAGATCCTCCGGGACTACGGAACAGATACGCAGTATTTT	CATSKILRDYGTDTQYF
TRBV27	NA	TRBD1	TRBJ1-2	TGTGCCAGTCATGGACAGGGGGGCTATGGCTACACCTTC	CASHGQGGYGYTF